The clone carrying this T cell receptor beta chain came up a few times. Profiling relied on immunoSEQ multiplex PCR, and the TCRdb table lists in-frame clones only, not all of them. The sample contains roughly 80,000 clones, 82% of which appear only once. These data originate in a study of blood T cell repertoires in COVID-19. The sequenced material came from peripheral blood. The TCR originated in a human donor in a cohort sampled during active COVID-19.

This CDR3 reads CSVGLAGAYEQYF. CDR3 DNA sequence: TGCAGCGTAGGACTAGCGGGCGCGTACGAGCAGTACTTC. This chain uses TRBV29-1 with TRBJ2-7; TRBD2 matches 11 bases. Germline values: CDR1 SQVTM, CDR2 ANQGSEA. CDR3 length: 13 amino acids. V dropped 6 bases and J dropped 4; count of bases not matched to a gene: 5.